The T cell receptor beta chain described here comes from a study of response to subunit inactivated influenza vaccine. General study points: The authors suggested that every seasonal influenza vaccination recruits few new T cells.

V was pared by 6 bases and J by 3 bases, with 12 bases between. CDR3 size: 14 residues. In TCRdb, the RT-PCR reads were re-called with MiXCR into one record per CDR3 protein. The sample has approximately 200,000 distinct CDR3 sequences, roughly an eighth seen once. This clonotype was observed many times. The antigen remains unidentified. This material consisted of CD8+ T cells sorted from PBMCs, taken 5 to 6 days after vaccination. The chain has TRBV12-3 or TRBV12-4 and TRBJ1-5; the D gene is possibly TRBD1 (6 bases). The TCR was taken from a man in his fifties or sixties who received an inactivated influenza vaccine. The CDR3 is CASSPGQFNQPQHF. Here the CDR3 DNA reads TGTGCCAGCAGCCCCGGACAGTTCAATCAGCCCCAGCATTTT.